A selection of T cell receptor beta chains follows, all from one sample in a study of identical twins. TCRdb reprocessed the 5' RACE reads via MiXCR and lists one record per CDR3 protein. Found here are fewer than 800,000 distinct CDR3 sequences, about 7% of them singletons; the top ten hold roughly 1.6%. The data also belong to a second study, concerning yellow fever vaccine responses in identical twins.

Sequencing was carried out using PBMCs. The receptors derive from a woman younger than 35 in good health. Both conserved end residues are part of each CDR3. Fields, in order: D gene, CDR3 length, clone size, J gene, V gene, CDR3 DNA, CDR3 protein. The D gene is left open where the match is weak. Only some rows state a clone size, as once, few, many or a class for expanded clones.

>.|17|.|TRBJ2-1|TRBV11-2
TGTGCCAGCAGCTTAGTTGCCCGCGTGAACCCAAGCAATGAGCAGTTCTTC
CASSLVARVNPSNEQFF
>.|14|few|TRBJ2-4|TRBV5-5
TGTGCCAGCAGCCAGGATTACAGGCGGGACATTCAGTACTTC
CASSQDYRRDIQYF
>.|16|.|TRBJ2-2|TRBV12-3/TRBV12-4
TGTGCCAGCAGCCCCCAGGGTCAGGGACGAACCGGGGAGCTGTTTTTT
CASSPQGQGRTGELFF
>TRBD2|15|few|TRBJ2-3|TRBV20-1
TGCAGTGCTAGTAGGAGCGGGAGCATTGCAGATACGCAGTATTTT
CSASRSGSIADTQYF
>TRBD2|14|few|TRBJ2-5|TRBV2
TGTGCCAGCAGTGGGGGGACTAGCATCGAGACCCAGTACTTC
CASSGGTSIETQYF
>.|16|.|TRBJ1-6|TRBV27
TGTGCCAGCAGTCCTATTCCGGGACGGTCTAATTCACCCCTCCACTTT
CASSPIPGRSNSPLHF
>.|16|.|TRBJ2-2|TRBV18
TGTGCCAGCTCACCCCCCTGGACAGCGAACACCGGGGAGCTGTTTTTT
CASSPPWTANTGELFF
>TRBD1|15|.|TRBJ2-7|TRBV5-1
TGCGCCAGCAGCTTGTGGACAGGGGTAACCTACGAGCAGTACTTC
CASSLWTGVTYEQYF
>.|15|.|TRBJ2-3|TRBV10-2
TGCGCCAGCAGTGAGTCGTCGGGGGGCCGGGATACGCAGTATTTT
CASSESSGGRDTQYF
>TRBD2|21|.|TRBJ2-1|TRBV11-1
TGTGCCAGCAGGCTAGACGCGGGACTAGCCACACCCCGGGGCTCCTACAATGAGCAGTTCTTC
CASRLDAGLATPRGSYNEQFF
>TRBD2|16|few|TRBJ2-1|TRBV6-1
TGTGCCAGCAGTGACCCCGGAGCGGGGGACCACAATGAGCAGTTCTTC
CASSDPGAGDHNEQFF
>TRBD1|16|many|TRBJ2-1|TRBV5-1
TGCGCCAGCAGCCCACACAGGGGTACCTTCTACAATGAGCAGTTCTTC
CASSPHRGTFYNEQFF
>.|20|many|TRBJ2-1|TRBV25-1
TGTGCCAGCAGTGAGATGGGAGGGGGCGCGTCAGGAGGATCCTACAATGAGCAGTTCTTC
CASSEMGGGASGGSYNEQFF
>.|20|.|TRBJ2-6|TRBV5-1
TGCGCCAGCAGCTTCCCCCGTGAAGGGGGGGTTTCCTCTGGGGCCAACGTCCTGACTTTC
CASSFPREGGVSSGANVLTF
>TRBD1|14|.|TRBJ2-7|TRBV24-1
TGTGCCACCAGCCCGGGACAGGGGAACTACGAGCAGTACTTC
CATSPGQGNYEQYF
>.|15|.|TRBJ2-2|TRBV20-1
TGCAGTGCTAGAGTGGCAGGGGTGGACACCGGGGAGCTGTTTTTT
CSARVAGVDTGELFF
>TRBD2|14|few|TRBJ2-7|TRBV13
TGTGCCAGCAGCTTAGCGGGCGGGAGTGGTGAGCAGTACTTC
CASSLAGGSGEQYF
>TRBD2|16|.|TRBJ2-5|TRBV5-1
TGCGCCAGCAGCTCCGGGACTAGCGGCAACCAAGAGACCCAGTACTTC
CASSSGTSGNQETQYF
>TRBD1|17|.|TRBJ2-3|TRBV6-1
TGTGCCAGCAGCCAACGTAAGGGACAGAAGTTCACAGATACGCAGTATTTT
CASSQRKGQKFTDTQYF
>TRBD2|16|.|TRBJ2-1|TRBV4-1
TGCGCCAGCAGCCAGGCCACTAGCGGGGGGGCCAATGAGCAGTTCTTC
CASSQATSGGANEQFF
>.|15|few|TRBJ2-3|TRBV28
TGTGCCAGCAGTTTTATGTCCCAGCGAGCAGATACGCAGTATTTT
CASSFMSQRADTQYF
>.|17|.|TRBJ2-1|TRBV20-1
TGCAGTGCTAGGATTACCGGACAGACCGAGTACTACAATGAGCAGTTCTTC
CSARITGQTEYYNEQFF
>.|12|.|TRBJ1-2|TRBV20-1
TGCAGTGCCCCCGACAGGAACTATGGCTACACCTTC
CSAPDRNYGYTF
>.|11|.|TRBJ1-1|TRBV20-1
TGCAGTGCTAGCCCGGGAAATGAAGCTTTCTTT
CSASPGNEAFF
>.|13|many|TRBJ1-3|TRBV12-3/TRBV12-4
TGTGCCAATACAGAGAGCTCTGGAAACACCATATATTTT
CANTESSGNTIYF
>.|14|many|TRBJ1-2|TRBV7-2
TGTGCCAGCAGCTACCTCCGGGACAACTATGGCTACACCTTC
CASSYLRDNYGYTF
>.|19|many|TRBJ1-2|TRBV4-1
TGCGCCAGCAGCCAAGATGGTAACTTGGCGGGACAAAGGGTTCGGGGCTACACCTTC
CASSQDGNLAGQRVRGYTF
>.|15|many|TRBJ2-3|TRBV12-3/TRBV12-4
TGTGCCAGCAGTTTACTCGGGGTTACCACAGATACGCAGTATTTT
CASSLLGVTTDTQYF
>.|17|.|TRBJ2-5|TRBV14
TGTGCCAGCAGCCCCAAGTTCGGGGCTGCAAATCAAGAGACCCAGTACTTC
CASSPKFGAANQETQYF
>TRBD1|13|many|TRBJ1-4|TRBV28
TGTGCCAGCGGGTACAGGGGAAATGAAAAACTGTTTTTT
CASGYRGNEKLFF
>TRBD1|14|few|TRBJ2-7|TRBV28
TGTGCCAGCAGTTTCAGGGGGCGTCCCTACGAGCAGTACTTC
CASSFRGRPYEQYF
>.|15|few|TRBJ2-5|TRBV7-7
TGTGCCAGCAGCCCCCGAGGGGGGCGGCAAGAGACCCAGTACTTC
CASSPRGGRQETQYF
>.|15|.|TRBJ2-3|TRBV5-5
TGTGCCAGCAGCCAGCTGGGGGCCGGCACAGATACGCAGTATTTT
CASSQLGAGTDTQYF
>TRBD1|17|few|TRBJ1-5|TRBV19
TGTGCCAGTAGTATAAGGCACAGGGGCGGGAGCAATCAGCCCCAGCATTTT
CASSIRHRGGSNQPQHF
>.|15|.|TRBJ1-2|TRBV10-3
TGTGCCATCAGTGAGTCGAATTGGGGGGACTATGGCTACACCTTC
CAISESNWGDYGYTF
>TRBD1|15|few|TRBJ2-7|TRBV11-2
TGTGCCAGCAGCTCTATGACAGGGCCTCCCTACGAGCAGTACTTC
CASSSMTGPPYEQYF
>TRBD2|16|few|TRBJ2-1|TRBV20-1
TGCAGTGCTAGCCGGAGCGGGGGGGCAGGGGTAAATGAGCAGTTCTTC
CSASRSGGAGVNEQFF
>TRBD2|17|many|TRBJ2-3|TRBV27
TGTGCCAGCTGGGGACTAGCGGGAGGGCTTCGCGCAGATACGCAGTATTTT
CASWGLAGGLRADTQYF
>TRBD1|14|few|TRBJ1-5|TRBV24-1
TGTGCCACCAGTGGTGACAGGGCGGATCAGCCCCAGCATTTT
CATSGDRADQPQHF
>TRBD2|16|few|TRBJ2-1|TRBV7-3
TGTGCCAGCAGCTTTTTGGCTAGCGGGACCCACAATGAGCAGTTCTTC
CASSFLASGTHNEQFF
>TRBD1|15|many|TRBJ2-1|TRBV29-1
TGCAGCGTTGAGGGGACAGAAAGCTCCTACAATGAGCAGTTCTTC
CSVEGTESSYNEQFF
>.|14|few|TRBJ1-3|TRBV4-2
TGTGCCAGCAGCCAAGCAGAGCCTGGAAACACCATATATTTT
CASSQAEPGNTIYF
>.|16|few|TRBJ2-4|TRBV7-6
TGTGCCAGCAGCTTAGAGCCTATAGGGGATAAAAACATTCAGTACTTC
CASSLEPIGDKNIQYF
>TRBD1|16|many|TRBJ1-4|TRBV7-9
TGTGCCAGCAGCTTAGAGGGACAGGGGAGTAATGAAAAACTGTTTTTT
CASSLEGQGSNEKLFF
>TRBD2|13|few|TRBJ2-1|TRBV20-1
TGCAGTGCTCAGACTAGCGGGAGGAATGAGCAGTTCTTC
CSAQTSGRNEQFF
>.|12|many|TRBJ1-1|TRBV20-1
TGCAGTGTTTCCATGTCCCGGCCTGAAGCTTTCTTT
CSVSMSRPEAFF
>.|10|.|TRBJ1-1|TRBV29-1
TGCAGCGTTTTCTGGGCTGAAGCTTTCTTT
CSVFWAEAFF
>.|15|.|TRBJ1-1|TRBV5-1
TGCGCCAGCAGCACCCCGCAGACAGGAAACACTGAAGCTTTCTTT
CASSTPQTGNTEAFF
>TRBD2|14|many|TRBJ2-3|TRBV20-1
TGCAGTGCTAGTCCTAGCGGGAGTATGAATACGCAGTATTTT
CSASPSGSMNTQYF
>.|15|.|TRBJ2-3|TRBV7-8
TGTGCCAGCAGCTCAGGACTAAGCGTGAAAGATACGCAGTATTTT
CASSSGLSVKDTQYF
>TRBD2|15|many|TRBJ2-3|TRBV12-3/TRBV12-4
TGTGCCAGCACTAATAGCGGGATCGGGACAGATACGCAGTATTTT
CASTNSGIGTDTQYF
>TRBD2|13|.|TRBJ2-3|TRBV25-1
TGTGCCAGATTAGCGGGTAGCACAGATACGCAGTATTTT
CARLAGSTDTQYF
>TRBD1|13|few|TRBJ1-2|TRBV10-3
TGTGCCGGATCGACAGGGGGGTCGAATGGCTACACCTTC
CAGSTGGSNGYTF